These 3 T cell receptor beta chains were all obtained from the same sample, sequenced in a study of blood T cell repertoires in COVID-19 (dated by TCRdb to the early 2020s). Library preparation used the immunoSEQ multiplex PCR assay. The table was pulled from immuneACCESS by TCRdb, which kept in-frame rearrangements only. Such tables lose some clones; where checked, under half of the loss comes from unresolved V genes, and the rest has no known cause. The sample yields approximately 200,000 clones; 84% were counted once. The top ten constitute roughly 5.3% of the sample. Sequenced sample: peripheral blood. The receptors stem from a woman in her sixties or seventies who had recovered from COVID-19.

The rearrangement uses TRBV7-2 and TRBJ2-1; D might be TRBD1 (6 bases). The germline gives CDR1 SGHTA, CDR2 FQGNSA. Between the trimmed V and J ends, which lost 0 bases and 4 bases, there was a span of 16 bases. This CDR3 region has 17 residues. The CDR3 reads CASSLATGVNLYNEQFF. The CDR3 bases are TGTGCCAGCAGCTTAGCGACAGGAGTAAATCTTTACAATGAGCAGTTCTTC. Full variable domain (missing parts from reference TRBV7-2 and TRBJ2-1): GAGVSQSPSNKVTEKGKDVELRCDPISGHTALYWYRQSLGQGLEFLIYFQGNSAPDKSGLPSDRFSAERTGGSVSTLTIQRTQQEDSAVYLCASSLATGVNLYNEQFFGPGTRLTVL.

The chain links TRBV9 to TRBJ1-1; 7 bases agree with TRBD1. The V and J ends lost 0 bases and 2 bases, in that order; junction bases with no gene match: 13. Germline-derived CDR1 and CDR2 are SGDLS and YYNGEE. The CDR3 is 18 residues long. DNA of the CDR3: TGTGCCAGCAGCGTAGGAGGGGGCGCACAGGGTTATAACACTGAAGCTTTCTTT. This codes for CASSVGGGAQGYNTEAFF.

The table lists this clone with a count of one. The rearrangement uses TRBV9 and TRBJ1-4, with 7 bases lining up with TRBD1. With 7 bases clipped from V and 7 bases from J, the junction kept 4 bases outside the gene matches. Germline V gene data show CDR1 as SGDLS and CDR2 as YYNGEE. The CDR3 has 12 amino acids. The CDR3: CASAGGREKLFF. The CDR3 nucleotides read TGTGCCAGCGCAGGGGGGCGTGAAAAACTGTTTTTT. Based on the CDR3 plus reference TRBV9 and TRBJ1-4, the full variable domain is DSGVTQTPKHLITATGQRVTLRCSPRSGDLSVYWYQQSLDQGLQFLIQYYNGEERAKGNILERFSAQQFPDLHSELNLSSLELGDSALYFCASAGGREKLFFGSGTQLSVL.